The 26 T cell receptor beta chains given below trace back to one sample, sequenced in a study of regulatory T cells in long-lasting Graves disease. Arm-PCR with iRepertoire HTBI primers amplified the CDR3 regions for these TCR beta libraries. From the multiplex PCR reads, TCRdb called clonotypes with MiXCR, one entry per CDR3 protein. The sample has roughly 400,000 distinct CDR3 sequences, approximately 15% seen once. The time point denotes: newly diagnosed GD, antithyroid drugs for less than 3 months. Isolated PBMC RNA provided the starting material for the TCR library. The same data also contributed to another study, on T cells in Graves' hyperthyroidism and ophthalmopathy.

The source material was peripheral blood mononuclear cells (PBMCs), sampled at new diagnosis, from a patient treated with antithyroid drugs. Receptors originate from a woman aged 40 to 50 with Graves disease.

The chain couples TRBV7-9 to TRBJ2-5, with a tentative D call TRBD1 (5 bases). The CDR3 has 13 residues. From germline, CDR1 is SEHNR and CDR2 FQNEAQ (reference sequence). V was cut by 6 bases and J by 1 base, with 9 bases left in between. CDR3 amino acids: CASRGPTQETQYF. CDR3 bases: TGTGCCAGCAGGGGGCCCACCCAAGAGACCCAGTACTTC.

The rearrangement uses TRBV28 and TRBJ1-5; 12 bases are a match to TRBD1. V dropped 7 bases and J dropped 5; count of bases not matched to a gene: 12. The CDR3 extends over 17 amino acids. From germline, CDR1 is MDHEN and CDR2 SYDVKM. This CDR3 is CASTLLGTGGAYQPQHF. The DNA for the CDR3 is TGTGCCAGCACCTTACTCGGGACAGGGGGCGCCTATCAGCCCCAGCATTTT.

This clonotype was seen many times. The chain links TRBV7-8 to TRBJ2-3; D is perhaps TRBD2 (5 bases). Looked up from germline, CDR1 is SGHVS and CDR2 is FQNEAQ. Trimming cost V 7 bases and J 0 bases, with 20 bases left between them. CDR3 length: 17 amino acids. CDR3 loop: CASTLPRVPASTDTQYF. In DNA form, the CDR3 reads TGTGCCAGCACCCTCCCGAGGGTCCCCGCTAGCACAGATACGCAGTATTTT. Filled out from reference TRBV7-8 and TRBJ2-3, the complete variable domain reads GAGVSQSPRYKVAKRGQDVALRCDPISGHVSLFWYQQALGQGPEFLTYFQNEAQLDKSGLPSDRFFAERPEGSVSTLKIQRTQQEDSAVYLCASTLPRVPASTDTQYFGPGTRLTVL.

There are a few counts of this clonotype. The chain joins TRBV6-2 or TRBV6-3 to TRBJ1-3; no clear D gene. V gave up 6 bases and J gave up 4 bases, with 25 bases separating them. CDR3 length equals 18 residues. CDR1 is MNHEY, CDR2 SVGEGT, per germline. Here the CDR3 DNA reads TGTGCCAGCAGCCGGGGTCCCACCTCTCCTCAGGAGGGAAACACCATATATTTT. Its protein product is CASSRGPTSPQEGNTIYF.

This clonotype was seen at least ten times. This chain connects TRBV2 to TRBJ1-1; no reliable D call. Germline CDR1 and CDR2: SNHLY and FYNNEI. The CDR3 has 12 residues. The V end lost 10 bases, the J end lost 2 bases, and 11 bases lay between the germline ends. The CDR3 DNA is TGTGCCACCAAAAAGAGTAACACTGAAGCTTTCTTT. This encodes CATKKSNTEAFF.

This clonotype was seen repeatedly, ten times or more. The chain's CDR3 is CASSESLGTRGYTF. The CDR3 DNA reads as TGTGCCAGCAGTGAAAGTCTTGGGACGCGGGGCTACACCTTC. The rearrangement joins TRBV28 to TRBJ1-2; a possible D gene is TRBD1 (5 bases). The V gene lost 5 bases and the J gene lost 8 bases, with 18 bases spanning the gap. Germline loops: CDR1 MDHEN, CDR2 SYDVKM. This CDR3 contains 14 residues.

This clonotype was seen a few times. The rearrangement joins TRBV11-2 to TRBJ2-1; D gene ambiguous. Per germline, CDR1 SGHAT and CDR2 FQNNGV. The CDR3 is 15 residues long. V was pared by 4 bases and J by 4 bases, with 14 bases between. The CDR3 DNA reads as TGTGCCAGCAGCTCCCCAGAGGTAGTATACAATGAGCAGTTCTTC. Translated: CASSSPEVVYNEQFF.

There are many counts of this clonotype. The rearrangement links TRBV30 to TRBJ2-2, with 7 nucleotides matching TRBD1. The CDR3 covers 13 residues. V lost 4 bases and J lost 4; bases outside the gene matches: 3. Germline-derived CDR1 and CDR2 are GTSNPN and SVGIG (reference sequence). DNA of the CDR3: TGTGCCTGGAACACAGGGGTCACCGGGGAGCTGTTTTTT. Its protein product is CAWNTGVTGELFF. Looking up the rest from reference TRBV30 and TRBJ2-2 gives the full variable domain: SQTIHQWPATLVQPVGSPLSLECTVEGTSNPNLYWYRQAAGRGLQLLFYSVGIGQISSEVPQNLSASRPQDRQFILSSKKLLLSDSGFYLCAWNTGVTGELFFGEGSRLTVL.

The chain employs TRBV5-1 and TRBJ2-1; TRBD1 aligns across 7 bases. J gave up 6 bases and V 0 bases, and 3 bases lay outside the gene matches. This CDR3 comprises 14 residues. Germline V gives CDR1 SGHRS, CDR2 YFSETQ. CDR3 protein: CASSLGDRSNEQFF. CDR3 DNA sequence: TGCGCCAGCAGCTTGGGGGACAGAAGCAATGAGCAGTTCTTC.

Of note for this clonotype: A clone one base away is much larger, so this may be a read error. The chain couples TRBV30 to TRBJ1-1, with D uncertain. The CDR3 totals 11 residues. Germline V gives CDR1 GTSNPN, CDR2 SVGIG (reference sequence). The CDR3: CEIQLNTEAFF. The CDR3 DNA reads TGTGAAATACAGCTGAACACTGAAGCTTTCTTT.

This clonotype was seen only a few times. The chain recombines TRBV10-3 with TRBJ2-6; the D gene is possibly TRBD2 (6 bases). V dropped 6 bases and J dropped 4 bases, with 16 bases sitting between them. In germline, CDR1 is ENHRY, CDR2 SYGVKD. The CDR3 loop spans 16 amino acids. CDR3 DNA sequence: TGTGCCATCAGCCTTGGGTCAGGAGGGGGGGCCAACGTCCTGACTTTC. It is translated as CAISLGSGGGANVLTF.

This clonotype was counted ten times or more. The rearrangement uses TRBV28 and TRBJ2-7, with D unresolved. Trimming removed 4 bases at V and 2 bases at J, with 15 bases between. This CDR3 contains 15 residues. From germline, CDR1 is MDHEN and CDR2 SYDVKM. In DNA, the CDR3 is TGTGCCAGCAGTTACAGAGCAGCAGTACCCTACGAGCAGTACTTC. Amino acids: CASSYRAAVPYEQYF.

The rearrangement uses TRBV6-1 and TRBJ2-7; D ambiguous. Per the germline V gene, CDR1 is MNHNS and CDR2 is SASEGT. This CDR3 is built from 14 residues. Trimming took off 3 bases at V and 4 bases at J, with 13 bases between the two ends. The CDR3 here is CASSEVGSAYEQYF. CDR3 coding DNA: TGTGCCAGCAGTGAGGTTGGGTCAGCGTACGAGCAGTACTTC.

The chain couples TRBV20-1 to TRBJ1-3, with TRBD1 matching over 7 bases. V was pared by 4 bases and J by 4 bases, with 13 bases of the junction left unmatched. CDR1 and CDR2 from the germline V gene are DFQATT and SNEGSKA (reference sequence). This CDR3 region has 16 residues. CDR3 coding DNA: TGCAGTGCTATCCGACAGGGCCTTATGAGAGGAAACACCATATATTTT. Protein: CSAIRQGLMRGNTIYF.

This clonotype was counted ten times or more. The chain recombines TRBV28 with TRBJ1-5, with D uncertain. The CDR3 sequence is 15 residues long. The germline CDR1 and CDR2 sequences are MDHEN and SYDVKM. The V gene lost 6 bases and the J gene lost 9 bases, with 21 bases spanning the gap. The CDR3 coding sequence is TGTGCCAGCAGGGAGTTTAGGATCTTAATGGGGCCCCAGCATTTT. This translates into CASREFRILMGPQHF.

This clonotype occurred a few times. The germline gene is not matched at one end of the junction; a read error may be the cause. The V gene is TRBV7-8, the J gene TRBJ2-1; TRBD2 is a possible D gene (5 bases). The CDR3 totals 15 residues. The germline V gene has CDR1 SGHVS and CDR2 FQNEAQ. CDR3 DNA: TGTACCAGCAGTCGGGGTTGGCAAGTCCACAATGAGCAGTTCTTC. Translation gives CTSSRGWQVHNEQFF.

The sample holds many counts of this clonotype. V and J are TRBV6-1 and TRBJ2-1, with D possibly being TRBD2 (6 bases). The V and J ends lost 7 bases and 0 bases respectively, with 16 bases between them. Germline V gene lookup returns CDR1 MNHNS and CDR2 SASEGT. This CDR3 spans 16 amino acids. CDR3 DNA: TGTGCCAGCATTGTGGGACTGACGAGCTCCTACAATGAGCAGTTCTTC. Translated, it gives CASIVGLTSSYNEQFF.

The DNA for the CDR3 is TGCGCCAGCAGCTTCAAGCTAGCGGGAGAGACCCAGTACTTC. As protein: CASSFKLAGETQYF. The rearrangement links TRBV5-1 to TRBJ2-5; the match to TRBD2 covers 8 bases. The CDR3 contains 14 residues. Germline-derived CDR1 and CDR2 are SGHRS and YFSETQ. The junction had 4 bases not matched to a gene; V was cut back by 2 bases and J by 4 bases.

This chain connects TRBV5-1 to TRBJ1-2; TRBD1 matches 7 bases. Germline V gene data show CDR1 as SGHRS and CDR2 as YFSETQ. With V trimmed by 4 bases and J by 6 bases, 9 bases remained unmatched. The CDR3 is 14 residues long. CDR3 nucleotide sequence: TGCGCCAGCAGCACACCGGGACAGCGACATGGCTACACCTTC. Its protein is CASSTPGQRHGYTF.

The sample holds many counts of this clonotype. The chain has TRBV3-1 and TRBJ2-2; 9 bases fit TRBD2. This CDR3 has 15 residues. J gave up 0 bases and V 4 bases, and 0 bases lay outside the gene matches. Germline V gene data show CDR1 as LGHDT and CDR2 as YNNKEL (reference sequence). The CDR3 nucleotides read TGTGCCAGCAGCCTAGCGGGAGCGAACACCGGGGAGCTGTTTTTT. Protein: CASSLAGANTGELFF.

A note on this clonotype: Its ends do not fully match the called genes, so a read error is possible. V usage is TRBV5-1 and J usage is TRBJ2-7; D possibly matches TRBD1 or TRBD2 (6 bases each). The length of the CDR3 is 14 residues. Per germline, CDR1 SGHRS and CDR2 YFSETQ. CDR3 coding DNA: TGCGCCAGCAGCTTGGACAGGGTGGGAGGCGAGCACTACTTC. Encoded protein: CASSLDRVGGEHYF.

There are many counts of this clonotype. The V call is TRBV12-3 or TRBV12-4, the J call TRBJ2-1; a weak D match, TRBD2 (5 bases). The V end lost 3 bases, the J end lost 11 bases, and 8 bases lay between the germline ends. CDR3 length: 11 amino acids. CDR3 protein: CASSFGLQQFF. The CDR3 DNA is TGTGCCAGCAGTTTCGGACTCCAGCAGTTCTTC.

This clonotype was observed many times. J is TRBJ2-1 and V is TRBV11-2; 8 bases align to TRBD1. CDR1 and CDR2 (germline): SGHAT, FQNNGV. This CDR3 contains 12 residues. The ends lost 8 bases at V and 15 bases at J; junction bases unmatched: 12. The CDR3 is CASSFGQGGGFF. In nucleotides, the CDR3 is TGTGCCAGCTCGTTCGGACAGGGCGGTGGGTTCTTC.

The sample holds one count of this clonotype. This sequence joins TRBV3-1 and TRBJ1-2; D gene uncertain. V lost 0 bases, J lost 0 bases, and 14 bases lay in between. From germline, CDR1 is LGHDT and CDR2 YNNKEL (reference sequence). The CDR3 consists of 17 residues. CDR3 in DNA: TGTGCCAGCAGCCAAGAGGACCGTCGTTACCCTAACTATGGCTACACCTTC. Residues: CASSQEDRRYPNYGYTF.

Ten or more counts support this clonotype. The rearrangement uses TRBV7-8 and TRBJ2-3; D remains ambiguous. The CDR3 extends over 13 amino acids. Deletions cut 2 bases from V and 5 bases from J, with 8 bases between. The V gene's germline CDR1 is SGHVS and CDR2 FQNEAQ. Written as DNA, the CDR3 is TGTGCCAGCAGCTTATCCCCCGTAGATACGCAGTATTTT. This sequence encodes CASSLSPVDTQYF.

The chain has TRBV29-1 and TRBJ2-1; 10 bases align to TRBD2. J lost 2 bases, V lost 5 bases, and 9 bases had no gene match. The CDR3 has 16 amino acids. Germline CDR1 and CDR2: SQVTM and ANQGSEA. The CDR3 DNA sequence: TGCAGCGTTCGGCTAGCGGGAGTCGTCACCTACAATGAGCAGTTCTTC. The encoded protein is CSVRLAGVVTYNEQFF.